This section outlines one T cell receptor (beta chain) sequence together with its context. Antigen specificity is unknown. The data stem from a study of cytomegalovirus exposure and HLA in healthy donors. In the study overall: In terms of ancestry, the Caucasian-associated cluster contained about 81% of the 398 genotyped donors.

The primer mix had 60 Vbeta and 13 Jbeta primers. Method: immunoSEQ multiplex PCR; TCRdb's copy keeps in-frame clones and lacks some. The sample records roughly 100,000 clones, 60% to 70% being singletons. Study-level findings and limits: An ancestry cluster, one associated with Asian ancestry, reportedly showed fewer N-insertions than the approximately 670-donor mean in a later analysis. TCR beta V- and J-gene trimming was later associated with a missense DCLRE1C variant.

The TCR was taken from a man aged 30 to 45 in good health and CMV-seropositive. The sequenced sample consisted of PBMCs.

This CDR3 reads CASRPPRLVVTGELFF. CDR3 sequence (DNA): TGTGCCAGCCGGCCCCCAAGACTAGTTGTAACCGGGGAGCTGTTTTTT. The V gene is TRBV5-6, the J gene TRBJ2-2, with a weak D call TRBD2 (6 bases). Trimming cost V 7 bases and J 5 bases, with 21 bases left between them. CDR1 is SGHDT and CDR2 is YYEEEE in the germline V gene. This CDR3 spans 16 amino acids. Supplemented by reference TRBV5-6 and TRBJ2-2, the full variable domain reads DAGVTQSPTHLIKTRGQQVTLRCSPKSGHDTVSWYQQALGQGPQFIFQYYEEEERQRGNFPDRFSGHQFPNYSSELNVNALLLGDSALYLCASRPPRLVVTGELFFGEGSRLTVL.